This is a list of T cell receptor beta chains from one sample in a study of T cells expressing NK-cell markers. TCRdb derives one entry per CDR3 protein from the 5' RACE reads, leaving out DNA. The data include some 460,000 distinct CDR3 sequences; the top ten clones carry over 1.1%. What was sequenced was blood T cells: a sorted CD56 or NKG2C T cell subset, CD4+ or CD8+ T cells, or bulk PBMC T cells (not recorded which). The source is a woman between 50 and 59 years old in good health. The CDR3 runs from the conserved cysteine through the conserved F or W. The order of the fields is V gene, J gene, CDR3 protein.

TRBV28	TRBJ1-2	CASSLGDRGKGNYGYTF
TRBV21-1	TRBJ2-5	CASDSVEETQYF
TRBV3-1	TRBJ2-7	CASSPGLAGVEQYF
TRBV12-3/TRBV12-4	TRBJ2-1	CASSYGLNNEQFF
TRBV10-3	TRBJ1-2	CAISRDTAYGYTF
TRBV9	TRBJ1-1	CASSVALGTEAFF
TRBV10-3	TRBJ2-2	CAISGLADLNTGELFF
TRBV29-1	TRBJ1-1	CSAVTGLVEAFF
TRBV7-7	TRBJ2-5	CASSFRRNQETQYF
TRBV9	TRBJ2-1	CASSVEGNIDYNEQFF
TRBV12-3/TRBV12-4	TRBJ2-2	CASRPTGGKTGELFF
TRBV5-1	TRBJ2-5	CASSPGQVKETQYF
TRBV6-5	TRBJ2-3	CASRKQGARARDTQYF
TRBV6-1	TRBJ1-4	CASSEQAGFNEKLFF
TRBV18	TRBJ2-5	CASSPFQQGIQETQYF
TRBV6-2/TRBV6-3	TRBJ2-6	CASTTSRVGANVLTF
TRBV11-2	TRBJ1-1	CASSLGLGGFTAEAFF
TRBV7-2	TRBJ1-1	CASSLSRQNWNTEAFF
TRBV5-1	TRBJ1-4	CASSYDGKLFF
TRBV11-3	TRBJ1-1	CASSGATTILRTEAFF
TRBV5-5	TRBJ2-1	CASSLAGRNAYNEQFF
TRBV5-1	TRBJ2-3	CASSGRYDTDTQYF
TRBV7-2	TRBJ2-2	CASSITQGAGGELFF
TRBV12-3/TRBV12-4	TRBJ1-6	CASTPRGGNYNSPLHF
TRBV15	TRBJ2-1	CATQWDRELIYGQFF
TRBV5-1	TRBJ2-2	CASSLGASLRSGNRAGELFF
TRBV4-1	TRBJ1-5	CASTGTGGTQPQHF
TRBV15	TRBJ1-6	CATSRVSGTGGLALHF
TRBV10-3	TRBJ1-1	CAIKTGFGQNTEAFF
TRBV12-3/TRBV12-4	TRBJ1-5	CASSPRTGGLHSNQPQHF
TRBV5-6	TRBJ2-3	CASSLGTERDTQYF
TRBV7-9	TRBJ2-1	CASSWRSGAGSEQFF
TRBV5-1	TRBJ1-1	CASTHGATDHTEAFF
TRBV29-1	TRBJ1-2	CSAVVRANYGYTF
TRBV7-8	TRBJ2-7	CASSFYRGSYEQYF
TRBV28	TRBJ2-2	CASSFLSGSTGELFF
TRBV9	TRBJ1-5	CASSSTGGNQPQHF
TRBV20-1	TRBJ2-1	CSASGLAGGPSYNEQFF
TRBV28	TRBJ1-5	CAIKHGTGGQPQHF
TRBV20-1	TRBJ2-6	CSARGGASGANVLTF
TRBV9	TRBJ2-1	CASSVASGVLGNEQFF
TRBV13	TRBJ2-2	CASSPPSGRAIGELFF
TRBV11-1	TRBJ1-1	CASSLLFSRRGGNTEAFF
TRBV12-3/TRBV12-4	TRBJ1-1	CASSTDHDIGAAFF
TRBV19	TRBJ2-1	CASSVLRVTYNEQFF
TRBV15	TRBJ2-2	CATSRATSGGWGTGELFF
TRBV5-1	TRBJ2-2	CASSFEGTNTGELFF
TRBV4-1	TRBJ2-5	CASSQVSAETQYF
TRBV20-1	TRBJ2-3	CSASRLAGVGSTDTQYF
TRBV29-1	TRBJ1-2	CSVGPGRLRGGYTF
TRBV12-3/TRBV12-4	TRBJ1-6	CASSLGRGRVGSPLHF
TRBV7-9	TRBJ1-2	CASSSPGLAGTF
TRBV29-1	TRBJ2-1	CSVEGSGRALPEQFF
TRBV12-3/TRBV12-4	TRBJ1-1	CASSSGDTKGFF
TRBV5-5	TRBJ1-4	CASSSRPGTNEKLFF
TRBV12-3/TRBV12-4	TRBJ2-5	CASSFGSGATQYF
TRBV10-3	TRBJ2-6	CAISKRTGAGSGANVLTF